This T cell receptor (beta chain) was sequenced for a study of cytomegalovirus exposure and HLA in healthy donors. V trimming: 2 bases; J trimming: 4 bases; junction bases outside the gene matches: 6. Looked up from germline, CDR1 is SGDLS and CDR2 is YYNGEE. The CDR3 has 15 residues. Primers: 60 Vbeta forward and 13 Jbeta reverse. TCRdb's copy holds only in-frame clones and misses some; the assay was immunoSEQ multiplex PCR. The sample lists 110,000 to 150,000 clones, 80% occurring once. Study-wide results and limits: The authors later found TCR association rates varying by HLA locus, with DRB1 most and HLA-C fewest.

This clone was seen only once. Antigen specificity is unknown. The clonotype was recovered from a man in his forties in good health and CMV-seronegative. V usage is TRBV9 and J usage is TRBJ2-7, with 10 nucleotides matching TRBD2. The sequencing sample was made of PBMCs. The CDR3 bases are TGTGCCAGCAGCGTGGTAGCGGGGGGAAAATACGAGCAGTACTTC. It is translated as CASSVVAGGKYEQYF.